This passage covers 17 T cell receptor beta chains from one sample sequenced in a study of blood T cell repertoires in COVID-19. The data were produced by immunoSEQ multiplex PCR, yet TCRdb's version contains in-frame clones alone and is incomplete. The sample contains over 100,000 clones, 88% of which appear only once. The sample comprised peripheral blood. Receptors originate from a man aged 45-65 years with acute or convalescent COVID-19.

V is TRBV27 and J is TRBJ2-7; no firm D call. The CDR3 covers 15 residues. V lost 2 bases, J lost 0 bases, and 11 bases lay in between. CDR1 and CDR2 (germline): MNHEY, SMNVEV (reference sequence). The CDR3, as DNA: TGTGCCAGCAGTTTAAGGTCAGCGCACTCCTACGAGCAGTACTTC. Translated, it gives CASSLRSAHSYEQYF.

The chain couples TRBV28 to TRBJ2-4, with a weak D call TRBD1 (5 bases). CDR1 and CDR2 from the germline V gene are MDHEN and SYDVKM. V lost 5 bases to trimming and J lost 6 bases, with 17 bases between them. The CDR3 length is 15 residues. This CDR3 is CASSPVGQVGNIQYF. The DNA for the CDR3 is TGTGCCAGCAGTCCTGTGGGGCAGGTCGGAAACATTCAGTACTTC.

The chain employs TRBV28 and TRBJ1-5, with D unresolved. V was shortened by 4 bases and J by 2 bases, with 18 bases between the two germline ends. The CDR3 has 17 amino acids. Germline loops: CDR1 MDHEN, CDR2 SYDVKM. The CDR3 DNA reads as TGTGCCAGCAGTTCTACACGGGATCCCCGCGGCAATCAGCCCCAGCATTTT. Translated: CASSSTRDPRGNQPQHF.

The chain uses TRBV5-6 and TRBJ2-6; D not resolved. From germline, CDR1 is SGHDT and CDR2 YYEEEE. The CDR3 contains 13 residues. The CDR3 DNA reads TGTGCGTCTATCCTCTCTGGGGCCAACGTCCTGACTTTC. This codes for CASILSGANVLTF.

J is TRBJ1-1 and V is TRBV6-1; D remains ambiguous. The CDR3 runs 15 residues. Per germline, CDR1 MNHNS and CDR2 SASEGT. Trimming cost V 2 bases and J 4 bases, with 14 bases left between them. The CDR3 region is CASSEPAGIVTEAFF. Here the CDR3 DNA reads TGTGCCAGCAGTGAACCGGCGGGTATCGTCACTGAAGCTTTCTTT.

This chain joins TRBV7-9 and TRBJ1-1; TRBD1 matches at 8 bases. The CDR3 consists of 16 residues. Germline trimming cut 2 bases from V and 3 bases from J; bases unmatched to any gene: 8. Germline-derived CDR1 and CDR2 are SEHNR and FQNEAQ (reference sequence). CDR3 sequence (DNA): TGTGCCAGCAGCTTACGACAGGGGAATACCGACACTGAAGCTTTCTTT. Protein product: CASSLRQGNTDTEAFF.

This clone was observed once. This rearrangement joins TRBV2 to TRBJ2-2; D not certain. V dropped 6 bases and J dropped 1 base, with 9 bases sitting between them. Germline V gives CDR1 SNHLY, CDR2 FYNNEI. The CDR3 extends over 14 amino acids. Here the CDR3 DNA reads TGTGCCAGCAGCCTTCAGCGGAACACCGGGGAGCTGTTTTTT. This codes for CASSLQRNTGELFF.

The chain recombines TRBV2 with TRBJ2-2; perhaps TRBD1 as D (5 bases). Trimming pared 7 bases from V and 7 bases from J, leaving 10 bases between. Germline V gene lookup returns CDR1 SNHLY and CDR2 FYNNEI. The CDR3 spans 12 residues. CDR3 region: CASKGVGGELFF. DNA for the CDR3: TGTGCCAGCAAAGGGGTTGGCGGGGAGCTGTTTTTT.

The V and J genes are TRBV6-5 and TRBJ2-6; D remains ambiguous. The CDR3 consists of 15 residues. Germline loops: CDR1 MNHEY, CDR2 SVGAGI. Trimming pared 6 bases from V and 2 bases from J, leaving 11 bases between. CDR3 protein: CASSVSVPGANVLTF. In nucleotides, the CDR3 is TGTGCCAGCAGCGTCTCTGTCCCTGGGGCCAACGTCCTGACTTTC.

The V gene is TRBV19, the J gene TRBJ2-2, with 10 bases lining up with TRBD1. This CDR3 is built from 17 residues. V gave up 8 bases and J gave up 0 bases; unmatched junction bases: 9. Germline V lookup: CDR1 LNHDA, CDR2 SQIVND (reference sequence). The CDR3 DNA is TGTGCCAGTCGGCGGATGGACAGGGGGGCGAACACCGGGGAGCTGTTTTTT. Encoded protein: CASRRMDRGANTGELFF.

V usage is TRBV5-1 and J usage is TRBJ2-2; 9 nucleotides align to TRBD2. The junction had 9 bases not matched to a gene; V was cut back by 2 bases and J by 4 bases. CDR1 and CDR2 from the germline V gene are SGHRS and YFSETQ. CDR3 length: 17 amino acids. CDR3 sequence: CASSLYLAGESTGELFF. CDR3 sequence (DNA): TGCGCCAGCAGCTTATATTTAGCGGGAGAGAGCACCGGGGAGCTGTTTTTT.

The chain joins TRBV11-2 to TRBJ1-1; a possible D gene is TRBD1 (6 bases). The CDR3 sequence is 13 residues long. V lost 6 bases and J 11 bases, leaving 19 bases between the germline ends. CDR1 is SGHAT, CDR2 FQNNGV, per germline. The CDR3 is CASRGGARQIAFF. The CDR3 DNA reads as TGTGCCAGCAGGGGGGGGGCCCGTCAGATCGCTTTCTTT.

V gene TRBV7-9 combines with J gene TRBJ1-4; D may be TRBD1 (6 bases). The germline V and J ends were trimmed by 2 bases and 6 bases, with 13 bases remaining between them. The CDR3 spans 15 residues. In germline, CDR1 is SEHNR, CDR2 FQNEAQ (reference sequence). As DNA, the CDR3 is TGTGCCAGCAGCTTATCTCTCGAGGGGGATGAAAAACTGTTTTTT. This sequence encodes CASSLSLEGDEKLFF.

The chain couples TRBV10-1 to TRBJ2-1; 9 bases fit TRBD1. This CDR3 contains 15 residues. After removal of 4 bases from V and 2 bases from J, the junction contained 3 bases not matched to a gene. The germline gives CDR1 WNHNN, CDR2 SYGVQD (reference sequence). CDR3 nucleotide sequence: TGCGCCAGCAGTGTTGGGACAGGGACCTACAATGAGCAGTTCTTC. It yields the protein CASSVGTGTYNEQFF.

There are a few counts of this clone. This chain uses TRBV6-5 with TRBJ2-7; tentative D call: TRBD1 (5 bases). With 6 bases removed from V and 2 bases from J, the gap between germline ends came to 17 bases. CDR1 and CDR2 (germline): MNHEY, SVGAGI. The CDR3 covers 15 residues. CDR3 protein: CASRDKRRNPYEQYF. The DNA for the CDR3 is TGTGCCAGCAGGGACAAACGGAGAAATCCCTACGAGCAGTACTTC.

This chain joins TRBV19 and TRBJ2-1; a weak D match, TRBD1 (6 bases). The CDR3 runs to 14 residues. Germline V lookup: CDR1 LNHDA, CDR2 SQIVND (reference sequence). V lost 5 bases and J lost 2, with 10 bases in between. In nucleotides, the CDR3 is TGTGCCAGTAGTGACAGGTTCCCCTACAATGAGCAGTTCTTC. Translating it yields CASSDRFPYNEQFF.

CDR3 sequence (DNA): TGTGCCAGCAGCCATTGGGACAGGGATGGCTACACCTTC. This gives the protein CASSHWDRDGYTF. The V gene is TRBV14, the J gene TRBJ1-2; the match to TRBD1 covers 9 bases. V lost 3 bases and J lost 6; bases outside the gene matches: 2. CDR1 SGHDN and CDR2 FVKESK come from the germline V gene. CDR3 length: 13 residues. Complete variable domain (other parts from reference TRBV14 and TRBJ1-2): EAGVTQFPSHSVIEKGQTVTLRCDPISGHDNLYWYRRVMGKEIKFLLHFVKESKQDESGMPNNRFLAERTGGTYSTLKVQPAELEDSGVYFCASSHWDRDGYTFGSGTRLTVV.